This T cell receptor beta chain was sequenced during a study of blood T cell repertoires in COVID-19. Germline V gene sequence: CDR1 LNHNV, CDR2 YYDKDF (reference sequence). The ends were cut back, 3 bases at V and 8 bases at J, with 13 bases in the middle. The CDR3 runs 13 residues. The table came from immunoSEQ multiplex PCR; TCRdb's copy has only in-frame clones and leaves some out. The sample has 310,000 or so clones; around 86% are singletons. Sample: peripheral blood. The receptor was derived from a man aged 45-65 years with active or convalescent COVID-19. This chain connects TRBV15 to TRBJ1-2; D might be TRBD1 (5 bases). CDR3 sequence: CATSSDRLGGYTF. The CDR3 DNA reads TGTGCCACCAGCAGTGACAGATTGGGGGGCTACACCTTC.